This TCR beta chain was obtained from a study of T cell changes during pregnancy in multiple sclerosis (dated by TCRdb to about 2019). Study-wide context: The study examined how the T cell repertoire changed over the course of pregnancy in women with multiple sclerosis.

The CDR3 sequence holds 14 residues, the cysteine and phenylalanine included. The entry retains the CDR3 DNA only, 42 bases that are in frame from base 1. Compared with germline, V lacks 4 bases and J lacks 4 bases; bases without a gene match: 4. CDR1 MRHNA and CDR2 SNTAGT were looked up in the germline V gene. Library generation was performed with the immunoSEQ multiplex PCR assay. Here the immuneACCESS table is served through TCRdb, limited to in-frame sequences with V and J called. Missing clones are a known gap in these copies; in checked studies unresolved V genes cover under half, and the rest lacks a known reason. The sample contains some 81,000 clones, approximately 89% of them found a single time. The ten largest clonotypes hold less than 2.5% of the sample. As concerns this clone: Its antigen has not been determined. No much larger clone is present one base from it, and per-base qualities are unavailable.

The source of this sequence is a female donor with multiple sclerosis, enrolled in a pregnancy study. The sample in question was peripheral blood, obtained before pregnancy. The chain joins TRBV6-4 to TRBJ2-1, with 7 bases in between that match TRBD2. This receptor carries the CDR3 CASSAGGEYNEQFF. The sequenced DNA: TGTGCCAGCAGTGCTGGGGGGGAATACAATGAGCAGTTCTTC.